This TCR beta chain was captured in a study of blood T cell repertoires in COVID-19. As for the study in general: COVID-19 samples collected from the United States, Italy and Spain covered acute and convalescent phases.

Patients of the Seattle cohort, enrolled during active infection, were followed longitudinally. This clone was recorded once. Per the study methods: From reference gene primer amplification, estimates of nucleated cell counts were derived. Profiled with immunoSEQ multiplex PCR; TCRdb holds only in-frame clones, not every one. The D gene and trimming were derived from the DNA, and the V and J assignments and clone size from that table. This table has around 270,000 clones, about 85% appearing once. The germline V and J ends were trimmed by 5 bases and 1 base, with 16 bases remaining between them. Germline V lookup: CDR1 LNHDA, CDR2 SQIVND (reference sequence). This CDR3 contains 16 residues.

This chain connects TRBV19 to TRBJ2-3; tentative D call: TRBD2 (5 bases). This TCR was sampled from a human donor with COVID-19, enrolled during active disease. The donor label of this sample is uncertain. The sequencing input was peripheral blood. The CDR3 DNA is TGTGCCAGTAGTTCCGGGGTAGCGCGTGGCACAGATACGCAGTATTTT. Protein sequence: CASSSGVARGTDTQYF. The full variable domain, with the rest looked up from reference TRBV19 and TRBJ2-3, is DGGITQSPKYLFRKEGQNVTLSCEQNLNHDAMYWYRQDPGQGLRLIYYSQIVNDFQKGDIAEGYSVSREKKESFPLTVTSAQKNPTAFYLCASSSGVARGTDTQYFGPGTRLTVL.